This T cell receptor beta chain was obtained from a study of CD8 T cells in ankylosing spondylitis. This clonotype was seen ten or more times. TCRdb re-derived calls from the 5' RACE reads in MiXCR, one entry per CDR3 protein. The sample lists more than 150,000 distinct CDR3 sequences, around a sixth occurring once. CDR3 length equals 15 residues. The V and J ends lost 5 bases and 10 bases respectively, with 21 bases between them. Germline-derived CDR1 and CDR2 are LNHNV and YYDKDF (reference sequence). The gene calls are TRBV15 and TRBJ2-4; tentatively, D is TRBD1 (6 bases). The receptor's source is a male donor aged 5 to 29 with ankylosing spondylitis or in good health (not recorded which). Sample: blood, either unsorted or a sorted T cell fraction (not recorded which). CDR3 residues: CATSPMGARGGIQYF. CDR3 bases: TGTGCCACCAGCCCTATGGGGGCCAGAGGGGGTATTCAGTACTTC.